This T cell receptor beta chain was recovered during a study of patients and donors after allogeneic stem cell transplantation. The CDR3 consists of 17 residues. CDR1 is SQVTM and CDR2 is ANQGSEA in the germline V gene. The V end lost 7 bases, the J end lost 7 bases, and 26 bases lay between the germline ends. This clonotype was found a few times. A single record per CDR3 protein comes from TCRdb applying MiXCR to the RT-PCR reads. The sample holds about 160,000 distinct CDR3 sequences, approximately 22% seen once. The origin of this receptor is a human donor who was either an allogeneic HSCT recipient or a stem cell or donor lymphocyte infusion donor (not recorded which). It is not recorded whose cells these are; they may come from a transplant donor. The specimen was blood, either unsorted or a sorted T cell fraction (not recorded which). The rearrangement joins TRBV29-1 to TRBJ2-6; D gene uncertain. The CDR3 DNA is TGCAGCGCTCGAGTATCGTCCGGCCTCCCTAGTGCCAACGTCCTGACTTTC. Protein sequence: CSARVSSGLPSANVLTF.